This T cell receptor beta chain was obtained from a study of shared clonotypes between healthy human individuals. Overall study context: Researchers assigned three CD4 naive, three CD4 memory, two CD8 naive and one CD8 memory plate to each donor.

The test was conducted at deep level. The data were produced by immunoSEQ multiplex PCR, yet TCRdb's version contains in-frame clones alone and is incomplete. The sample shows 2 million to 2.5 million clones, under 97% of them seen only once. Study outcomes and limitations: Sharing of clonotypes among donors was expected to vary with sequencing depth.

The V gene end was trimmed by 11 bases and the J gene end by 4 bases; junction bases not matched to a gene: 12. CDR1 LGHNT and CDR2 FRNRAP come from the germline V gene. The CDR3 covers 14 residues. For this clone: Its matching antigen is unknown.

This sequence originates from a man aged 18 to 29 in good health. What was sequenced was naive CD4+ T cells sorted from blood. The subset was: CD45RA+ positively selected. The rearrangement links TRBV12-5 to TRBJ2-7; TRBD2 matches 9 bases. The CDR3 spells CASGGGRALYEQYF. CDR3 DNA sequence: TGTGCTTCTGGGGGCGGGAGGGCCCTATACGAGCAGTACTTC.